This T cell receptor (beta chain) was documented in a study of blood T cell repertoires in COVID-19. In the study overall: Sample material is recorded as cDNA or gDNA derived from T cells, B-cell-depleted T cells, or PBMCs.

Method: immunoSEQ multiplex PCR; TCRdb's copy keeps in-frame clones and lacks some. Altogether approximately 250,000 clones are present, roughly 89% being singletons, with the ten largest covering less than 2%. Germline V lookup: CDR1 SGHRS, CDR2 YFSETQ. V lost 4 bases and J 7 bases, leaving 19 bases between the germline ends. This CDR3 contains 15 residues. The sequence came from a woman in her 40s who had recovered from COVID-19. Sequenced sample: peripheral blood. This sequence joins TRBV5-1 and TRBJ2-3; D not resolved. CDR3 sequence reads: CASSLRLSAPNTQYF. The DNA of the CDR3 is TGCGCCAGCAGCCTTAGACTCTCTGCCCCAAATACGCAGTATTTT.